One and the same sample provided the 3 T cell receptor beta chains below, sequenced in a study of blood T cell repertoires in COVID-19. TCRdb keeps only in-frame clones here, not all; method: immunoSEQ multiplex PCR. Altogether 78,000 or so clones are present, about four fifths being singletons, with the ten largest covering more than 10%. The sequenced sample consisted of peripheral blood. The receptor set was obtained from an elderly man with acute or convalescent COVID-19.

This clone has a single count. The chain uses TRBV11-3 and TRBJ2-2; unclear D gene. The CDR3 spans 13 residues. Germline values: CDR1 SGHNT, CDR2 YENEEA. V was trimmed by 1 base and J by 5 bases, leaving 5 bases between them. The chain's CDR3 is CASSLVSTGELFF. The CDR3 region has the DNA TGTGCCAGCAGCTTAGTGTCTACCGGGGAGCTGTTTTTT.

This clone was observed a single time. V usage is TRBV27 and J usage is TRBJ1-4; TRBD1 matches 10 bases. CDR1 is MNHEY, CDR2 SMNVEV, per germline (reference sequence). V was clipped by 4 bases and J by 7 bases; unmatched bases: 3. This CDR3 is 14 amino acids long. Written as DNA, the CDR3 is TGTGCCAGCAGTTACAGGGACAGGGGTGAAAAACTGTTTTTT. Amino acid sequence: CASSYRDRGEKLFF.

This clone appeared once. The chain joins TRBV4-2 to TRBJ1-2; D unresolved. Deletions cut 4 bases from V and 3 bases from J, with 24 bases between. This CDR3 contains 18 residues. Germline assignment: CDR1 LGHNA and CDR2 YNFKEQ. The CDR3 loop reads CASSPSSGTPRGYYGYTF. The DNA for the CDR3 is TGTGCCAGCAGCCCAAGTTCAGGAACTCCGCGAGGGTACTATGGCTACACCTTC.